Sequencing of this T cell receptor (beta chain) was carried out in a study of T cell responses to AZD1222 COVID-19 vaccine. For this clone: Its antigen is unidentified.

This CDR3 contains 17 residues. Germline values: CDR1 SGHAT, CDR2 FQNNGV. V was pared by 4 bases and J by 4 bases, with 22 bases between. Method: immunoSEQ multiplex PCR; TCRdb's copy keeps in-frame clones and lacks some. This sample has more than 150,000 clones; 85% to 95% occur once, and the top ten carry 10%. Findings of the study overall: Samples come after the peak T cell response, not at day 14. Distributed over spike, vaccine-associated CD4 TCRs predominated at 160-218 and 743-854. Only six people who got AZD1222 tested seropositive at baseline. Clonal diversity was possibly underestimated, and the donors were mostly white British, with more females.

The source was peripheral blood, collected on day 0 of AZD1222 vaccination. The chain recombines TRBV11-2 with TRBJ1-1; the D gene is possibly TRBD1 (5 bases). The clonotype was recovered from an adult in good health. In nucleotides, the CDR3 is TGTGCCAGCAGCTCCTATGGGGGGGATCGGTTGAGCACTGAAGCTTTCTTT. Translating it yields CASSSYGGDRLSTEAFF.